The text below deals with one TCR beta chain. This sample stems from a study of blood T cell repertoires in COVID-19. Looking at the study overall: Sample material is recorded as cDNA or gDNA derived from T cells, B-cell-depleted T cells, or PBMCs.

J lost 0 bases, V lost 1 base, and 15 bases had no gene match. Germline V lookup: CDR1 MGHRA, CDR2 YSYEKL. The CDR3 runs to 19 residues. Methods used by the authors: Estimated nucleated cell counts came from reference gene primer amplification. Assay: immunoSEQ multiplex PCR; the TCRdb copy retains only in-frame clones and omits some. From that table come the V and J calls and clone size; the DNA was used to work out D and trimming. Seen here are 360,000 or so clones, about 90% observed once, and the top ten hold around 3%. Residents of 24 US areas, aged about 18 to 89 years, made up the participants. In assigning cohorts, the study relied on participant-reported clinical history.

The sequencing input was PBMCs or T cells enriched from blood (not recorded which). This receptor was taken from a woman aged 25-40 years who had recovered from COVID-19. The V call is TRBV4-1, the J call TRBJ2-7, with 7 bases lining up with TRBD1. CDR3 coding DNA: TGCGCCAGCAGCCAAGGTTCGGGATTAACAAGGGACAGCTCCTACGAGCAGTACTTC. Protein product: CASSQGSGLTRDSSYEQYF.